This T cell receptor beta chain came from a study of PD-1 blockade in classical Hodgkin lymphoma. Germline trimming cut 2 bases from V and 2 bases from J; bases unmatched to any gene: 8. The V gene's germline CDR1 is SGHDT and CDR2 YYEEEE. CDR3 length: 17 residues. General observations from the study: Healthy donors were reported to have higher baseline TCR diversity than newly diagnosed patients.

The method was immunoSEQ multiplex PCR; TCRdb's version includes in-frame clones alone and lacks a portion of them. The repertoire holds about 90,000 clones, with roughly 89% as singletons. A remark on this clone: The antigen remains undetermined.

Autologous stem cell transplantation was followed by relapse in every patient, and brentuximab vedotin exposure varied. Each best response was a complete response, a partial response or progressive disease. The starting material was peripheral blood mononuclear cells (PBMCs), obtained before the second cycle of nivolumab. The chain employs TRBV5-6 and TRBJ1-1; 11 nucleotides line up with TRBD1. This TCR derives from a human donor with classical Hodgkin lymphoma. CDR3 DNA sequence: TGTGCCAGCAGCTTCTCCGGACAGGGGGCTTTTAACACTGAAGCTTTCTTT. Its protein is CASSFSGQGAFNTEAFF.